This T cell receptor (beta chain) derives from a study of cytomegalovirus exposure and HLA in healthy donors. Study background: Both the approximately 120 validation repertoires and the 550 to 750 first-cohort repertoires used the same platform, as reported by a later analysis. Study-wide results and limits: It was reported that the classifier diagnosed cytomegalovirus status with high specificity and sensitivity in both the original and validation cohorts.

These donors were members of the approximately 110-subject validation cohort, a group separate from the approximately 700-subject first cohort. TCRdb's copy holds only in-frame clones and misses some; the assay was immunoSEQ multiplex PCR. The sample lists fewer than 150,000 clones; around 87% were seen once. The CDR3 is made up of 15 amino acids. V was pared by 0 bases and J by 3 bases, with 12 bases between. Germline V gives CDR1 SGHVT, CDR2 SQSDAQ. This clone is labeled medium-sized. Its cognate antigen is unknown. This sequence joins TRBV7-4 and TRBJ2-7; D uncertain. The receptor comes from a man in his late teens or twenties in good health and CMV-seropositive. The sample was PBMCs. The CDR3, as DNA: TGTGCCAGCAGCTTAGCGGTGACTGTATACTACGAGCAGTACTTC. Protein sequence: CASSLAVTVYYEQYF.